This T cell receptor beta chain came from a study of human T cells and chemical hapten exposure. This clonotype was counted many times. The antigen is undetermined. General observations from the study: After DPC sensitization, TCRs above 1 in 1000 frequency showed no change.

V was pared by 4 bases and J by 3 bases, with 7 bases of the junction left unmatched. The CDR3 consists of 17 residues. Individual cDNA molecules received unique molecular identifiers in the library. TCRdb fed the 5' RACE reads into MiXCR, producing one record per CDR3 protein. The sample consists of approximately 140,000 distinct CDR3 sequences, roughly 4.1% of them appearing once. The authors extracted total RNA from unfractionated whole blood. This sequence was found in a female donor in good health. The chain couples TRBV5-3 to TRBJ2-1; the match to TRBD2 covers 13 bases. TRBV5-3 is assigned to the ORF class and has an uncertain function. CDR3 sequence: CARSRGLAGASYNEQFF. CDR3 bases: TGTGCCAGAAGCCGCGGACTAGCGGGGGCGAGCTACAATGAGCAGTTCTTC.